One sample yielded the 27 T cell receptor beta chains listed below, sequenced in a study of vaccination and CD4 T cells after COVID-19. Which antigens these TCRs recognize remains unknown. Specified treatment: roughly ten-day PBMC culture with coronavirus spike peptide pools or control peptides (ViraFEST assay). CD4+ T lymphocytes from the unexposed donor were collected before the COVID-19 pandemic (2011-2018). Sequence data for DNA of cultured CD4+ T cells were generated by the Oncomine TCR Beta short-read assay. Cultures of CD4+ T cells served as the source for extracting genomic DNA. TCRdb used MiXCR to reprocess the PCR reads, holding one entry per CDR3 protein. The sample yields several thousand distinct CDR3 sequences, over 25% seen once. Sequenced material: CD4+ T cells from blood, cultured in vitro. The source of these receptors is a human donor in good health.

This clonotype was observed a few times. The chain employs TRBV27 and TRBJ1-3; 7 nucleotides align to TRBD1. Trimming took 5 bases from V and 2 from J; bases not matched to a gene: 6. This CDR3 contains 15 residues. Per the germline V gene, CDR1 is MNHEY and CDR2 is SMNVEV (reference sequence). The CDR3 region is CASSRQGGTGNTIYF. For the CDR3, the DNA is TGTGCCAGCAGTCGGCAGGGGGGGACTGGAAACACCATATATTTT.

This chain joins TRBV27 and TRBJ2-1; 15 bases fit TRBD2. Trimming at V came to 7 bases and at J to 15 bases, leaving 13 bases not matched to a gene. This CDR3 region has 15 residues. Germline V gene data show CDR1 as MNHEY and CDR2 as SMNVEV (reference sequence). This CDR3 is CASTPTGTSGRQAFF. The CDR3 region has the DNA TGTGCCAGCACCCCAACCGGGACTAGCGGGAGGCAGGCGTTCTTC.

V and J are TRBV19 and TRBJ2-5; D may be TRBD1 (6 bases). V dropped 2 bases and J dropped 1 base, with 8 bases sitting between them. CDR1 and CDR2 from the germline V gene are LNHDA and SQIVND (reference sequence). This CDR3 region has 14 residues. The CDR3, as DNA: TGTGCCAGTAGTATAACGGACAGCCAAGAGACCCAGTACTTC. Translated, it gives CASSITDSQETQYF.

The gene calls are TRBV20-1 and TRBJ2-1; 11 bases match TRBD2. After removal of 0 bases from V and 4 bases from J, the junction contained 5 bases not matched to a gene. Germline lookup yields CDR1 DFQATT and CDR2 SNEGSKA (reference sequence). The CDR3 totals 16 residues. Here the CDR3 reads CSARDSRTSGYNEQFF. DNA for the CDR3: TGCAGTGCTAGAGACTCCAGGACTAGCGGGTACAATGAGCAGTTCTTC.

The V gene is TRBV5-4, the J gene TRBJ2-5; either TRBD1 or TRBD2 may supply D (5 bases each). Trimming shortened V by 4 bases and J by 4 bases, and 20 bases separated the two germline ends. The CDR3 is 16 residues long. Germline V gene data show CDR1 as SGHNT and CDR2 as YYREEE (reference sequence). This CDR3 reads CASSPRERAGRETQYF. CDR3 nucleotide sequence: TGTGCCAGCAGCCCCCGCGAGAGGGCAGGGCGAGAGACCCAGTACTTC.

The J gene is TRBJ2-5, the V gene TRBV20-1; a weak D match, TRBD2 (6 bases). In germline, CDR1 is DFQATT, CDR2 SNEGSKA (reference sequence). The CDR3 extends over 13 amino acids. With 6 bases removed from V and 5 bases from J, the gap between germline ends came to 16 bases. The CDR3 nucleotides are TGCAGTGCCCGGAAGGACTATGGGGAGACCCAGTACTTC. As protein: CSARKDYGETQYF.

This clonotype appeared a few times. The J gene is TRBJ2-1, the V gene TRBV30; 7 bases are a match to TRBD1. This CDR3 is 14 amino acids long. V lost 2 bases to trimming and J lost 9 bases; unmatched junction nucleotides: 10. Germline assignment: CDR1 GTSNPN and CDR2 SVGIG (reference sequence). CDR3 loop: CAWSPGGQGGEQFF. The DNA of the CDR3 is TGTGCCTGGAGTCCAGGGGGTCAAGGGGGTGAGCAGTTCTTC. The full variable domain, rest sourced from reference TRBV30 and TRBJ2-1, is SQTIHQWPATLVQPVGSPLSLECTVEGTSNPNLYWYRQAAGRGLQLLFYSVGIGQISSEVPQNLSASRPQDRQFILSSKKLLLSDSGFYLCAWSPGGQGGEQFFGPGTRLTVL.

This clonotype came up once. V usage is TRBV29-1 and J usage is TRBJ2-1; 8 bases match TRBD2. Germline V gives CDR1 SQVTM, CDR2 ANQGSEA. The V gene end was trimmed by 6 bases and the J gene end by 12 bases; junction bases not matched to a gene: 7. There are 11 residues in the CDR3. The CDR3 DNA follows: TGCAGCGTCCTTGACGGGAGGGGGCAGTTCTTC. Its protein product is CSVLDGRGQFF.

This sequence joins TRBV6-2 or TRBV6-3 and TRBJ2-6; D is ambiguous. V lost 2 bases, J lost 0 bases, and 14 bases lay in between. Germline V gene sequence: CDR1 MNHEY, CDR2 SVGEGT. The CDR3 is 18 amino acids. The CDR3 bases are TGTGCCAGCAGTTACCTAGGCCTCGCCTTCTCTGGGGCCAACGTCCTGACTTTC. Protein: CASSYLGLAFSGANVLTF.

V is TRBV7-9 and J is TRBJ2-3; D is uncertain. Trimming took off 4 bases at V and 10 bases at J, with 12 bases between the two ends. The CDR3 has 12 residues. CDR1 is SEHNR, CDR2 FQNEAQ, per germline (reference sequence). The CDR3 loop reads CASSSFSIPQYF. The CDR3 nucleotides are TGTGCCAGCAGCTCGTTCTCTATCCCGCAGTATTTT.

This clonotype was counted only a few times. This chain connects TRBV28 to TRBJ2-3, with 11 bases aligning to TRBD2. V shed 5 bases, J shed 8 bases, and the junction held 9 bases outside the gene matches. Germline lookup yields CDR1 MDHEN and CDR2 SYDVKM. The CDR3 sequence is 15 residues long. The CDR3 loop reads CASSMIGTSGSTQYF. The DNA of the CDR3 is TGTGCCAGCAGTATGATAGGGACTAGCGGTTCTACGCAGTATTTT.

This clonotype was counted only a few times. The chain joins TRBV20-1 to TRBJ1-1; D is uncertain. The germline CDR1 and CDR2 sequences are DFQATT and SNEGSKA (reference sequence). The CDR3 has 12 amino acids. V lost 6 bases and J lost 1, with 9 bases in between. CDR3 in DNA: TGCAGTGCCCGACGGCAGAACACTGAAGCTTTCTTT. Protein: CSARRQNTEAFF.

The sample holds a few counts of this clonotype. The V and J genes are TRBV6-1 and TRBJ2-1; perhaps TRBD1 as D (6 bases). The CDR3 contains 13 residues. The germline CDR1 and CDR2 sequences are MNHNS and SASEGT. Trimming left V 10 bases short and J 6 bases short, with 16 bases between. CDR3 in DNA: TGTGCCACCGCACAGGGTTACGGCAATGAGCAGTTCTTC. Its translation: CATAQGYGNEQFF.

This clonotype was seen a few times. This sequence joins TRBV20-1 and TRBJ1-2; the D is unclear. V lost 6 bases to trimming and J lost 10 bases, with 21 bases between them. CDR1 DFQATT and CDR2 SNEGSKA come from the germline V gene (reference sequence). The CDR3 runs 13 residues. CDR3 protein: CSASPRIASTYTF. The CDR3 nucleotides are TGCAGTGCCTCCCCCCGAATCGCCTCGACCTACACCTTC.

V gene TRBV6-7 combines with J gene TRBJ2-1, with TRBD1 as a possible D gene (7 bases). TRBV6-7 is an ORF, and what it does is uncertain. The length of the CDR3 is 15 residues. The V and J ends lost 9 bases and 6 bases respectively, with 21 bases between them. The CDR3 sequence is CASLARRGLPNEQFF. The CDR3 DNA sequence: TGTGCCAGTCTAGCGAGAAGGGGGCTCCCCAATGAGCAGTTCTTC.

The V call is TRBV10-2, the J call TRBJ2-3; 16 bases are shared with TRBD2. Germline CDR1 is WSHSY and CDR2 is SAAADI. There are 16 residues in the CDR3. V lost 10 bases, J lost 3 bases, and 7 bases stayed unmatched. CDR3 amino acids: CATTGLAGGRTDTQYF. The CDR3 DNA is TGCGCCACCACGGGACTAGCGGGAGGGCGAACAGATACGCAGTATTTT.

The rearrangement joins TRBV24-1 to TRBJ2-6, with TRBD1 matching over 12 bases. Germline CDR1 KGHDR, CDR2 SFDVKD. The CDR3 totals 17 residues. Unmatched junction bases numbered 2, after V lost 3 bases and J lost 3 bases. This CDR3 is CATSDGTGGYGANVLTF. As DNA, the CDR3 is TGTGCCACCAGTGATGGGACAGGGGGCTATGGGGCCAACGTCCTGACTTTC.

The CDR3 protein is CASSPLAGGPRGANVLTF. As DNA, the CDR3 is TGTGCCAGCAGCCCTCTAGCGGGAGGCCCTCGAGGGGCCAACGTCCTGACTTTC. The V call is TRBV28, the J call TRBJ2-6, with 11 bases fitting TRBD2. Unmatched junction bases numbered 11, after V lost 6 bases and J lost 4 bases. The length of the CDR3 is 18 residues. Per germline, CDR1 MDHEN and CDR2 SYDVKM.

The chain uses TRBV5-5 and TRBJ1-1; no clear D gene. Trimming took off 0 bases at V and 3 bases at J, with 12 bases between the two ends. Germline assignment: CDR1 SGHKS and CDR2 YYEKEE (reference sequence). There are 15 residues in the CDR3. The DNA for the CDR3 is TGTGCCAGCAGCTTGGCAGAGGACGGTTACACTGAAGCTTTCTTT. Protein sequence: CASSLAEDGYTEAFF.

This chain connects TRBV27 to TRBJ2-5; 12 positions agree with TRBD1. This CDR3 is built from 14 residues. CDR1 and CDR2 from the germline V gene are MNHEY and SMNVEV (reference sequence). The V segment lost 5 bases and the J segment 13 bases; nucleotides outside the gene matches: 11. CDR3 in DNA: TGTGCCAGCAGTCCCGGGACAGGGGGCACCCCGGGGTACTTC. This encodes CASSPGTGGTPGYF.

The chain couples TRBV27 to TRBJ2-7; D not resolved. CDR3 size: 9 residues. Germline CDR1 and CDR2: MNHEY and SMNVEV (reference sequence). The V end lost 10 bases, the J end lost 4 bases, and 5 bases lay between the germline ends. In DNA, the CDR3 is TGTGCCACCAATTACGAGCAGTACTTC. This gives the protein CATNYEQYF.

This rearrangement joins TRBV9 to TRBJ2-5, with D possibly being TRBD2 (6 bases). Trimming left V 3 bases short and J 5 bases short, with 14 bases between. Germline loops: CDR1 SGDLS, CDR2 YYNGEE. This CDR3 region has 14 residues. The CDR3 protein is CASSAQLAGETQYF. The CDR3 nucleotides read TGTGCCAGCAGCGCCCAACTAGCTGGGGAGACCCAGTACTTC. Together with reference TRBV9 and TRBJ2-5, the CDR3 gives the full variable domain: DSGVTQTPKHLITATGQRVTLRCSPRSGDLSVYWYQQSLDQGLQFLIQYYNGEERAKGNILERFSAQQFPDLHSELNLSSLELGDSALYFCASSAQLAGETQYFGPGTRLLVL.

The chain employs TRBV20-1 and TRBJ2-1, with D possibly matching TRBD2 (6 bases). The V gene's germline CDR1 is DFQATT and CDR2 SNEGSKA (reference sequence). The CDR3 extends over 15 amino acids. V lost 3 bases, J lost 0 bases, and 12 bases lay in between. Here the CDR3 reads CSASLASLSYNEQFF. DNA for the CDR3: TGCAGTGCTAGCCTAGCGAGCCTCTCCTACAATGAGCAGTTCTTC.

The chain combines TRBV15 with TRBJ2-3; no reliable D call. Germline V lookup: CDR1 LNHNV, CDR2 YYDKDF (reference sequence). This CDR3 spans 12 amino acids. Deletions cut 1 base from V and 4 bases from J, with 3 bases between. DNA for the CDR3: TGTGCCACCAGCAGAGCGTCAGATACGCAGTATTTT. Its protein is CATSRASDTQYF.

The V gene is TRBV29-1, the J gene TRBJ2-7, with 11 bases lining up with TRBD2. The germline CDR1 and CDR2 sequences are SQVTM and ANQGSEA. V dropped 7 bases and J dropped 5; count of bases not matched to a gene: 13. The CDR3 sequence is 15 residues long. The CDR3 DNA sequence: TGCAGCGCCATGACAGTAGCGGGAGGGCCCAACGAGCAGTACTTC. This encodes CSAMTVAGGPNEQYF.

The V call is TRBV24-1, the J call TRBJ2-1; TRBD2 matches at 10 bases. CDR3 length: 17 amino acids. From germline, CDR1 is KGHDR and CDR2 SFDVKD. With V trimmed by 3 bases and J by 7 bases, 11 bases remained unmatched. The CDR3 sequence: CATSDPVSSGSRNEQFF. The CDR3 DNA sequence: TGTGCCACCAGTGATCCTGTGTCTAGCGGGAGCCGAAATGAGCAGTTCTTC.

The chain combines TRBV3-1 with TRBJ2-2, with D perhaps given as TRBD1 or TRBD2 (5 bases each). This CDR3 is 16 amino acids long. CDR1 and CDR2 (germline): LGHDT, YNNKEL (reference sequence). V lost 1 base to trimming and J lost 3 bases, with 12 bases between them. CDR3 amino acids: CASSQGRGPHTGELFF. CDR3 bases: TGTGCCAGCAGCCAAGGCCGGGGCCCCCACACCGGGGAGCTGTTTTTT.